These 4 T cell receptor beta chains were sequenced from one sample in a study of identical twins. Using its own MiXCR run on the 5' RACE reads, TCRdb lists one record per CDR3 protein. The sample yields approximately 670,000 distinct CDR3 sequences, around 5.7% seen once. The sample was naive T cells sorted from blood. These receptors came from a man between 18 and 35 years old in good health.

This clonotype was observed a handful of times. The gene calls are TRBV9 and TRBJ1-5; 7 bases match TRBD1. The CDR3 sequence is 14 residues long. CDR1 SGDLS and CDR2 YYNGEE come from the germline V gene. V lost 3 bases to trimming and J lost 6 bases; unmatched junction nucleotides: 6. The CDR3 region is CASSGGTVSQPQHF. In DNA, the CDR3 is TGTGCCAGCAGCGGGGGGACAGTGTCTCAGCCCCAGCATTTT.

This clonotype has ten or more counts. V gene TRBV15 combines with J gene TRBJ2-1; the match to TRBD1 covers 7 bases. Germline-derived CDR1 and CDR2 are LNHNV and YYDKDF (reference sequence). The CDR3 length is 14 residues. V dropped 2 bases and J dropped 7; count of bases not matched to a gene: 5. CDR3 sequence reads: CATSRRQGGNEQFF. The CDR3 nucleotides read TGTGCCACCAGCAGACGACAGGGTGGGAATGAGCAGTTCTTC.

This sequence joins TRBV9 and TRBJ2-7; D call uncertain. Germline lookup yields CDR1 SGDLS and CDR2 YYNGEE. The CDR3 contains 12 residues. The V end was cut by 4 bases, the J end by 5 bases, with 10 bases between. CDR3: CASSTGPHEQYF. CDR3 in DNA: TGTGCCAGCAGCACGGGCCCCCACGAGCAGTACTTC.

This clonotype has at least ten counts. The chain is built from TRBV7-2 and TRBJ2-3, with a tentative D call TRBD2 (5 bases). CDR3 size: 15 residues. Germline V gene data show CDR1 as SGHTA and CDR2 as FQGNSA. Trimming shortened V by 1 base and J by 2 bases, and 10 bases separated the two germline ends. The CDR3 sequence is CASSLEGGYTDTQYF. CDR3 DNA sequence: TGTGCCAGCAGCTTAGAGGGCGGGTACACAGATACGCAGTATTTT.